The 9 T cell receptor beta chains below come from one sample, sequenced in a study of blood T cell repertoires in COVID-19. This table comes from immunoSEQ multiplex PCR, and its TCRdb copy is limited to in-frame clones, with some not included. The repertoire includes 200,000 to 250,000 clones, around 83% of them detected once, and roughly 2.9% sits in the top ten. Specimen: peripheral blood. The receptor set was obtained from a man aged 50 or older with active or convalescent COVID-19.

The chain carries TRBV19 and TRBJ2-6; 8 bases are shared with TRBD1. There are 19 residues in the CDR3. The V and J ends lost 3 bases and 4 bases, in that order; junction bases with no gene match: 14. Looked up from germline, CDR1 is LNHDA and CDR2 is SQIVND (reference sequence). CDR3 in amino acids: CASSIAPGGSGLGANVLTF. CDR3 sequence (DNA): TGTGCCAGTAGTATCGCCCCAGGGGGCTCAGGTCTCGGGGCCAACGTCCTGACTTTC.

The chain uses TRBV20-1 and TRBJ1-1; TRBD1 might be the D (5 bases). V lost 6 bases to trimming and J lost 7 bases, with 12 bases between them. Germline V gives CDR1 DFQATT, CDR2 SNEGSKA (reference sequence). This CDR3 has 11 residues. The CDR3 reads CSALQGNEAFF. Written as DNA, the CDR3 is TGCAGTGCCCTCCAGGGTAATGAAGCTTTCTTT.

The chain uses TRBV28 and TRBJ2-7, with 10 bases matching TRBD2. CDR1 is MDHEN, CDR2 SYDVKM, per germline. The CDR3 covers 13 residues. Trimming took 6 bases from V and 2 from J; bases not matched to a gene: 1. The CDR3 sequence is CASRAGGPYEQYF. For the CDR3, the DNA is TGTGCCAGCAGAGCGGGAGGGCCCTACGAGCAGTACTTC.

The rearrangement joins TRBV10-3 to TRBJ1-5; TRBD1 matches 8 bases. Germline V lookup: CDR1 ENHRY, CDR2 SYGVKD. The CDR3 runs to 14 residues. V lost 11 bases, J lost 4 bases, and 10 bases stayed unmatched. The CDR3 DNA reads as TGTGCCTCTAGAGGACAGGGCGCAAATCAGCCCCAGCATTTT. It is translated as CASRGQGANQPQHF.

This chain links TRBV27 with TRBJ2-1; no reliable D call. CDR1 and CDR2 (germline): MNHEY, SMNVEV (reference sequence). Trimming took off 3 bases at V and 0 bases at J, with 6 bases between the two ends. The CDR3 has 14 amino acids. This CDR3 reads CASSFQYSYNEQFF. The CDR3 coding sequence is TGTGCCAGCAGTTTCCAGTACTCCTACAATGAGCAGTTCTTC.

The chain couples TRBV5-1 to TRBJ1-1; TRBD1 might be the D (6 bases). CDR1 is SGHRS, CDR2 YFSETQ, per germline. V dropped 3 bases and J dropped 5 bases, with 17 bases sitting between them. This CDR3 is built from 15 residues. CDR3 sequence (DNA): TGCGCCAGCAGCTCGAGTTCGACAGGTGGTACTGAAGCTTTCTTT. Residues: CASSSSSTGGTEAFF.

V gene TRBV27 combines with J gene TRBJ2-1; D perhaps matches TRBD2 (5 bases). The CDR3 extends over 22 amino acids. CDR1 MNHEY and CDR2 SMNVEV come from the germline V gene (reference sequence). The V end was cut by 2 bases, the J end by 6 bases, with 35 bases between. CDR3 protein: CASSLPPLTSSRRTGPFNEQFF. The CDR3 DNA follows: TGTGCCAGCAGTTTACCCCCCCTCACTAGTAGCCGTCGAACGGGTCCCTTCAATGAGCAGTTCTTC.

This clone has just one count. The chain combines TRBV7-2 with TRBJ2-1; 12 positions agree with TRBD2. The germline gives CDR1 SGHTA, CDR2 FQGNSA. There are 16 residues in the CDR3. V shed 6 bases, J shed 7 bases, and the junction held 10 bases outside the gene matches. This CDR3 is CASRYSSGGAVNEQFF. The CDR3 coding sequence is TGTGCCAGCAGGTATTCTAGCGGGGGGGCCGTGAATGAGCAGTTCTTC.

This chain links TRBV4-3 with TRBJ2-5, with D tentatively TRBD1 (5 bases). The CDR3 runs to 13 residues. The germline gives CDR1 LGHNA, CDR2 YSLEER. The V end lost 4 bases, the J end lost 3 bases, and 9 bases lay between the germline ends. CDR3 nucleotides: TGCGCCAGCAGCCGACAGATTGAAGAGACCCAGTACTTC. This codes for CASSRQIEETQYF.